This TCR beta chain was recovered during a study of early stage breast cancer tumors. On the study more broadly: Samples were sequenced at roughly 10-fold average coverage. Study-wide results and caveats: Tumors had about 2.6-fold higher T cell density than normal breast. Blood repertoires resembled normal breast more than tumor.

This CDR3 is 17 amino acids long. With 7 bases clipped from V and 2 bases from J, the junction kept 14 bases outside the gene matches. The germline CDR1 and CDR2 sequences are LNHDA and SQIVND (reference sequence). The method was immunoSEQ multiplex PCR; TCRdb's version includes in-frame clones alone and lacks a portion of them. Among approximately 14,000 clones listed, around 84% were seen once. Regarding this clone: Its specificity is unknown.

Sampling of the adjacent normal breast tissue occurred roughly 2-4.5 cm from the tumor. The specimen was normal breast tissue next to the tumor. The sequence came from a person aged 25-39 years with breast cancer. This chain links TRBV19 with TRBJ1-5; TRBD1 matches 7 bases. This chain's CDR3 is CASKHIQGRGGNQPQHF. The CDR3 DNA reads TGTGCCAGTAAACACATACAGGGGCGAGGCGGCAATCAGCCCCAGCATTTT.